These T cell receptor beta chains were read from a single sample in a study of cytomegalovirus exposure and HLA in healthy donors. The method was immunoSEQ multiplex PCR; TCRdb's version includes in-frame clones alone and lacks a portion of them. The sample shows about 110,000 clones, roughly 69% of them seen only once. Sequenced sample: PBMCs. The origin of the receptors is a man in his forties or fifties in good health and CMV-seropositive. Both conserved end residues are part of each CDR3. Each record gives: J gene, V gene, clone size, D gene, CDR3 protein, CDR3 DNA. D genes are given only for firm matches. Clone size is shown for a subset of rows, as once, few, many or a class of expanded clone.

j_gene: TRBJ2-1
v_gene: TRBV5-1
abundance: -
d_gene: TRBD2
CDR3aa: CASRAGLAGPNEQLF
CDR3nt: TGCGCCAGCAGGGCGGGACTAGCGGGCCCGAATGAGCAGCTCTTC

j_gene: TRBJ2-2
v_gene: TRBV11-3
abundance: -
d_gene: TRBD1
CDR3aa: CASSLGTGLLDGELFF
CDR3nt: TGTGCCAGCAGCTTAGGGACAGGACTTTTGGACGGGGAGCTGTTTTTT

j_gene: TRBJ1-1
v_gene: TRBV6-5
abundance: -
d_gene: TRBD1
CDR3aa: CASSPPGQLNTEAFF
CDR3nt: TGTGCCAGCAGTCCGCCGGGACAGCTGAACACTGAAGCTTTCTTT

j_gene: TRBJ1-5
v_gene: TRBV25-1
abundance: few
d_gene: -
CDR3aa: CASSRDINQPQHF
CDR3nt: TGTGCCAGCAGTCGGGACATAAATCAGCCCCAGCATTTT

j_gene: TRBJ1-1
v_gene: TRBV7-9
abundance: -
d_gene: TRBD1
CDR3aa: CASSLKGQGGPPEAFF
CDR3nt: TGTGCCAGCAGCCTAAAGGGGCAGGGGGGTCCCCCTGAAGCTTTCTTT

j_gene: TRBJ1-1
v_gene: TRBV9
abundance: -
d_gene: -
CDR3aa: CASSVGDMNTEAFF
CDR3nt: TGTGCCAGCAGCGTAGGGGACATGAACACTGAAGCTTTCTTT

j_gene: TRBJ1-2
v_gene: TRBV27
abundance: -
d_gene: -
CDR3aa: CASSSLGGADYGYTF
CDR3nt: TGTGCCAGCAGTTCCCTGGGGGGGGCCGACTATGGCTACACCTTC

j_gene: TRBJ2-7
v_gene: TRBV5-1
abundance: -
d_gene: -
CDR3aa: CASSLRSGSNYEQYF
CDR3nt: TGCGCCAGCAGCTTGCGGTCAGGCTCGAACTACGAGCAGTACTTC

j_gene: TRBJ1-2
v_gene: TRBV10-3
abundance: -
d_gene: TRBD1
CDR3aa: CAIGRGESYGYTF
CDR3nt: TGTGCCATTGGCAGGGGGGAGAGCTATGGCTACACCTTC

j_gene: TRBJ2-3
v_gene: TRBV2
abundance: -
d_gene: -
CDR3aa: CASSERASRTDTQYF
CDR3nt: TGTGCCAGCAGTGAGAGAGCGTCGAGGACAGATACGCAGTATTTT

j_gene: TRBJ2-1
v_gene: TRBV11-2
abundance: few
d_gene: TRBD2
CDR3aa: CASSLGDYYNEQFF
CDR3nt: TGTGCCAGCAGCTTAGGGGACTACTACAATGAGCAGTTCTTC

j_gene: TRBJ2-5
v_gene: TRBV5-1
abundance: -
d_gene: TRBD1
CDR3aa: CASNLQGNGETQYF
CDR3nt: TGCGCCAGCAACTTACAGGGGAACGGAGAGACCCAGTACTTC

j_gene: TRBJ2-7
v_gene: TRBV11-2
abundance: -
d_gene: TRBD1
CDR3aa: CASSSTRGSGEQYF
CDR3nt: TGTGCCAGCAGCTCAACCAGGGGGTCAGGCGAGCAGTACTTC

j_gene: TRBJ1-1
v_gene: TRBV11-2
abundance: -
d_gene: TRBD1
CDR3aa: CASSLTGSDTEAFF
CDR3nt: TGTGCCAGCAGCCTGACAGGGTCCGACACTGAAGCTTTCTTT

j_gene: TRBJ2-7
v_gene: TRBV7-3
abundance: once
d_gene: TRBD1
CDR3aa: CASSLTAGGSYEQYF
CDR3nt: TGTGCCAGCAGCTTAACTGCAGGGGGCTCCTACGAGCAGTACTTC

j_gene: TRBJ1-2
v_gene: TRBV6-6
abundance: -
d_gene: -
CDR3aa: CASSGGYGYTF
CDR3nt: TGTGCCAGCTCCGGAGGGTATGGCTACACCTTC

j_gene: TRBJ1-2
v_gene: TRBV5-6
abundance: -
d_gene: -
CDR3aa: CASSLSGWGTYGYTF
CDR3nt: TGTGCCAGCAGCTTGAGTGGGTGGGGCACCTATGGCTACACCTTC

j_gene: TRBJ2-1
v_gene: TRBV5-1
abundance: -
d_gene: TRBD1
CDR3aa: CASSLRQGVTYNEQFF
CDR3nt: TGCGCCAGCAGCTTGCGGCAGGGGGTAACCTACAATGAGCAGTTCTTC

j_gene: TRBJ2-7
v_gene: TRBV6-6
abundance: -
d_gene: TRBD1
CDR3aa: CASTQGQGSYEQYF
CDR3nt: TGTGCCAGCACCCAAGGACAGGGATCCTACGAGCAGTACTTC

j_gene: TRBJ2-2
v_gene: TRBV19
abundance: -
d_gene: -
CDR3aa: CASSLYTGELFF
CDR3nt: TGTGCCAGTAGTCTGTACACCGGGGAGCTGTTTTTT

j_gene: TRBJ2-1
v_gene: TRBV12-2
abundance: -
d_gene: -
CDR3aa: CASRFDGRTYNEQFF
CDR3nt: TGTGCAAGTCGCTTTGACGGGAGGACCTACAATGAGCAGTTCTTC

j_gene: TRBJ2-2
v_gene: TRBV4-1
abundance: -
d_gene: TRBD2
CDR3aa: CASSQEGTTNTGELFF
CDR3nt: TGCGCCAGCAGCCAAGAAGGGACTACGAACACCGGGGAGCTGTTTTTT

j_gene: TRBJ2-1
v_gene: TRBV28
abundance: -
d_gene: -
CDR3aa: CASSSKNRDYNEQFF
CDR3nt: TGTGCCAGCAGTTCGAAGAACAGGGACTACAATGAGCAGTTCTTC

j_gene: TRBJ1-1
v_gene: TRBV5-1
abundance: -
d_gene: -
CDR3aa: CASSQQGNTEAFF
CDR3nt: TGCGCCAGCAGCCAGCAGGGAAACACTGAAGCTTTCTTT

j_gene: TRBJ2-3
v_gene: TRBV11-1
abundance: -
d_gene: TRBD2
CDR3aa: CASSLVGLAGDTQYF
CDR3nt: TGTGCCAGCAGCTTGGTAGGACTAGCGGGGGATACGCAGTATTTT

j_gene: TRBJ2-7
v_gene: TRBV10-3
abundance: -
d_gene: -
CDR3aa: CAISRQDTGEQYF
CDR3nt: TGTGCCATCAGCCGACAGGATACTGGCGAGCAGTACTTC

j_gene: TRBJ2-7
v_gene: TRBV7-9
abundance: once
d_gene: -
CDR3aa: CASSLGSSDEQYF
CDR3nt: TGTGCCAGCAGCTTAGGCAGTTCCGACGAGCAGTACTTC

j_gene: TRBJ2-1
v_gene: TRBV10-1
abundance: -
d_gene: TRBD2
CDR3aa: CASSETSGTRDEQFF
CDR3nt: TGCGCCAGCAGTGAGACTAGCGGGACTCGGGATGAGCAGTTCTTC

j_gene: TRBJ1-6
v_gene: TRBV7-8
abundance: -
d_gene: TRBD1
CDR3aa: CASSFGQGPNSPLHF
CDR3nt: TGTGCCAGCAGCTTCGGACAGGGACCGAATTCACCCCTCCACTTT

j_gene: TRBJ2-3
v_gene: TRBV5-5
abundance: -
d_gene: -
CDR3aa: CASSFLSTDTQYF
CDR3nt: TGTGCCAGCAGCTTCCTCAGCACAGATACGCAGTATTTT

j_gene: TRBJ1-1
v_gene: TRBV7-9
abundance: many
d_gene: -
CDR3aa: CASSLEGDTEAFF
CDR3nt: TGTGCCAGCAGCTTAGAGGGGGACACTGAAGCTTTCTTT

j_gene: TRBJ1-1
v_gene: TRBV7-3
abundance: -
d_gene: -
CDR3aa: CASSLDHLRQERQAGAFF
CDR3nt: TGTGCCAGCAGCTTAGACCACTTGCGACAGGAGCGGCAGGCTGGAGCTTTCTTT

j_gene: TRBJ1-1
v_gene: TRBV9
abundance: -
d_gene: -
CDR3aa: CASSVGPNTEAFF
CDR3nt: TGTGCCAGCAGCGTAGGTCCAAACACTGAAGCTTTCTTT

j_gene: TRBJ2-1
v_gene: TRBV9
abundance: few
d_gene: TRBD1
CDR3aa: CASNSGTGDEQFF
CDR3nt: TGTGCCAGCAACTCCGGGACAGGGGATGAGCAGTTCTTC

j_gene: TRBJ2-6
v_gene: TRBV27
abundance: -
d_gene: -
CDR3aa: CASSRWYRDSVLSGANGLTF
CDR3nt: TGTGCCAGCAGTCGTTGGTACCGGGACTCGGTCCTCTCTGGGGCCAACGGCCTGACTTTC

j_gene: TRBJ1-1
v_gene: TRBV7-3
abundance: -
d_gene: -
CDR3aa: CASSLVGGGTEAFF
CDR3nt: TGTGCCAGCAGCTTAGTCGGGGGTGGGACTGAAGCTTTCTTT

j_gene: TRBJ2-7
v_gene: TRBV6-5
abundance: -
d_gene: -
CDR3aa: CASSRGLFYEQYF
CDR3nt: TGTGCCAGCAGCCGTGGACTGTTCTACGAGCAGTACTTC

j_gene: TRBJ1-1
v_gene: TRBV11-2
abundance: -
d_gene: -
CDR3aa: CASRLLLGGFDTEAFF
CDR3nt: TGTGCCAGCAGACTCCTATTGGGGGGGTTCGACACTGAAGCTTTCTTT

j_gene: TRBJ1-5
v_gene: TRBV9
abundance: -
d_gene: -
CDR3aa: CASSVGLESNQPQHF
CDR3nt: TGTGCCAGCAGCGTGGGACTTGAGAGCAATCAGCCCCAGCATTTT

j_gene: TRBJ2-3
v_gene: TRBV5-1
abundance: -
d_gene: TRBD2
CDR3aa: CASSLGLAGGEGADTQYF
CDR3nt: TGCGCCAGCAGCTTGGGACTAGCGGGAGGAGAGGGCGCAGATACGCAGTATTTT

j_gene: TRBJ1-1
v_gene: TRBV6-6
abundance: -
d_gene: -
CDR3aa: CASSYPTGRGTEAFF
CDR3nt: TGTGCCAGCAGTTATCCTACAGGGAGGGGGACTGAAGCTTTCTTT

j_gene: TRBJ2-5
v_gene: TRBV19
abundance: -
d_gene: TRBD1
CDR3aa: CASARGQPHETQYF
CDR3nt: TGTGCCAGTGCCCGGGGACAGCCCCACGAGACCCAGTACTTC

j_gene: TRBJ1-1
v_gene: TRBV19
abundance: -
d_gene: TRBD1
CDR3aa: CASSIDRGEGAFF
CDR3nt: TGTGCCAGTAGTATCGACAGGGGGGAGGGAGCTTTCTTT

j_gene: TRBJ1-2
v_gene: TRBV27
abundance: -
d_gene: -
CDR3aa: CASSLGGSGYTF
CDR3nt: TGTGCCAGCAGTTTAGGGGGCTCTGGCTACACCTTC

j_gene: TRBJ2-6
v_gene: TRBV29-1
abundance: few
d_gene: -
CDR3aa: CSVRLQGEAGANGLTF
CDR3nt: TGCAGCGTTCGCTTACAGGGTGAGGCTGGGGCCAACGGCCTGACTTTC

j_gene: TRBJ2-5
v_gene: TRBV5-1
abundance: once
d_gene: TRBD1
CDR3aa: CASSHGDRETQYF
CDR3nt: TGCGCCAGCAGCCACGGGGACAGAGAGACCCAGTACTTC

j_gene: TRBJ2-1
v_gene: TRBV6-5
abundance: few
d_gene: TRBD1
CDR3aa: CASSWVGTGAPNEQFF
CDR3nt: TGTGCCAGCAGTTGGGTCGGGACAGGGGCACCGAATGAGCAGTTCTTC

j_gene: TRBJ2-3
v_gene: TRBV7-7
abundance: -
d_gene: TRBD2
CDR3aa: CASSSTSTNTQYF
CDR3nt: TGTGCCAGCAGCTCGACTAGCACCAATACGCAGTATTTT

j_gene: TRBJ2-1
v_gene: TRBV7-3
abundance: -
d_gene: -
CDR3aa: CASSIKTFNNEQFF
CDR3nt: TGTGCCAGCAGCATCAAGACTTTTAATAATGAGCAGTTCTTC

j_gene: TRBJ1-2
v_gene: TRBV29-1
abundance: -
d_gene: TRBD1
CDR3aa: CSAVPQGDGYTF
CDR3nt: TGCAGCGCAGTCCCTCAGGGGGATGGCTACACCTTC

j_gene: TRBJ2-7
v_gene: TRBV11-2
abundance: once
d_gene: TRBD2
CDR3aa: CASSLSPRRESLF
CDR3nt: TGTGCCAGCAGCTTATCCCCCAGGCGGGAGTCCCTCTTC

j_gene: TRBJ2-7
v_gene: TRBV4-2
abundance: -
d_gene: TRBD1
CDR3aa: CASSQPTGGYEQYF
CDR3nt: TGTGCCAGCAGCCAACCGACAGGGGGTTACGAGCAGTACTTC